The 28 T cell receptor beta chains below come from one sample, sequenced in a study of blood T cell repertoires in COVID-19. Measured with immunoSEQ multiplex PCR; TCRdb has only the in-frame clones, and not every one. The sample has some 93,000 clones; 80% to 90% are singletons. Sample: peripheral blood. The source is a woman older than 75 with acute or convalescent COVID-19.

This clone was seen once. V and J are TRBV4-1 and TRBJ1-4; D gene uncertain. V lost 1 base and J 2 bases, leaving 8 bases between the germline ends. This CDR3 comprises 15 residues. In germline, CDR1 is MGHRA, CDR2 YSYEKL. The CDR3 here is CASSQVGVTNEKLFF. The CDR3 bases are TGCGCCAGCAGCCAAGTTGGAGTTACTAATGAAAAACTGTTTTTT.

This rearrangement joins TRBV19 to TRBJ2-2; D may be TRBD1 (8 bases). V was trimmed by 6 bases and J by 6 bases, leaving 17 bases between them. CDR3 length: 15 residues. In germline, CDR1 is LNHDA, CDR2 SQIVND (reference sequence). The CDR3 DNA follows: TGTGCCAGTAGGGTACAGGGGGGGAAGTCCGGGGAGCTGTTTTTT. Its translation is CASRVQGGKSGELFF.

This rearrangement joins TRBV18 to TRBJ2-2, with 8 bases identical to TRBD1. CDR3 size: 17 residues. The junction had 9 bases not matched to a gene; V was cut back by 3 bases and J by 3 bases. Germline V gene data show CDR1 as KGHSH and CDR2 as LQKENI. DNA for the CDR3: TGTGCCAGCTCACCCGATACAGGGGGATTGGACACCGGGGAGCTGTTTTTT. This encodes CASSPDTGGLDTGELFF.

V and J are TRBV5-4 and TRBJ2-7; TRBD2 agrees at 10 bases. Trimming removed 2 bases from V and 2 bases from J; junction bases left unmatched: 7. The CDR3 length is 16 residues. Germline CDR1 is SGHNT and CDR2 is YYREEE (reference sequence). The DNA for the CDR3 is TGTGCCAGCAGCTTTCGTTCCACTAGCGGGGCCTACGAGCAGTACTTC. It encodes CASSFRSTSGAYEQYF.

The V call is TRBV27, the J call TRBJ1-4; 10 bases agree with TRBD1. The CDR3 extends over 15 amino acids. CDR1 is MNHEY and CDR2 is SMNVEV in the germline V gene (reference sequence). The ends lost 5 bases at V and 6 bases at J; junction bases unmatched: 6. CDR3 residues: CASSPLGQGYEKLFF. CDR3 nucleotide sequence: TGTGCCAGCAGTCCTCTGGGACAGGGGTATGAAAAACTGTTTTTT.

This clone was seen just once. The chain employs TRBV5-1 and TRBJ2-7; possible D gene TRBD1, 5 bases. The CDR3 is 14 amino acids. Per germline, CDR1 SGHRS and CDR2 YFSETQ. V lost 0 bases and J lost 6, with 13 bases in between. In nucleotides, the CDR3 is TGCGCCAGCAGCTTGGGGGGCACCCCCCGCGAGCAGTACTTC. Its protein is CASSLGGTPREQYF.

V gene TRBV28 combines with J gene TRBJ1-2; no definite D call. CDR3 length equals 14 residues. Trimming removed 5 bases at V and 0 bases at J, with 10 bases between. Germline assignment: CDR1 MDHEN and CDR2 SYDVKM. The CDR3 sequence: CASSPRGSNYGYTF. In nucleotides, the CDR3 is TGTGCCAGCAGTCCCCGGGGATCTAACTATGGCTACACCTTC.

This clone was recorded only once. The chain carries TRBV5-5 and TRBJ2-1; 8 nucleotides match TRBD2. The CDR3 is 16 amino acids. Germline lookup yields CDR1 SGHKS and CDR2 YYEKEE (reference sequence). V dropped 3 bases and J dropped 0; count of bases not matched to a gene: 5. The DNA for the CDR3 is TGTGCCAGCAGCTATAGCGGGACAAGCTCCTACAATGAGCAGTTCTTC. Protein product: CASSYSGTSSYNEQFF.

This clone was seen just once. The V call is TRBV5-6, the J call TRBJ1-1; perhaps TRBD1 as D (6 bases). Germline V gives CDR1 SGHDT, CDR2 YYEEEE. Trimming stripped 4 bases from V and 1 base from J, with 14 bases between. The CDR3 is 15 residues long. The CDR3 protein is CASSRGQNSNTEAFF. The CDR3 DNA reads as TGTGCCAGCAGCCGAGGACAGAACTCGAACACTGAAGCTTTCTTT.

A few counts support this clone. This chain joins TRBV2 and TRBJ1-1; 7 bases are a match to TRBD1. The CDR3 contains 13 residues. The germline V gene has CDR1 SNHLY and CDR2 FYNNEI. With V trimmed by 11 bases and J by 9 bases, 15 bases remained unmatched. CDR3 DNA: TGTGCCGCCCAAGGGGGACAGTGGATAAAAGCTTTCTTT. Translation gives CAAQGGQWIKAFF.

This clone was counted a few times. The rearrangement joins TRBV5-4 to TRBJ1-4, with 9 bases matching TRBD1. The germline gives CDR1 SGHNT, CDR2 YYREEE (reference sequence). The CDR3 loop spans 15 amino acids. V trimming: 3 bases; J trimming: 8 bases; junction bases outside the gene matches: 8. The CDR3, as DNA: TGTGCCAGCAGCTCACAGGGGGCGCCGGGAGAAAAACTGTTTTTT. Its translation is CASSSQGAPGEKLFF.

The rearrangement joins TRBV19 to TRBJ2-2, with D perhaps matching TRBD2 (6 bases). CDR3 length: 14 residues. V was trimmed by 4 bases and J by 1 base, leaving 7 bases between them. Germline lookup yields CDR1 LNHDA and CDR2 SQIVND (reference sequence). CDR3 bases: TGTGCCAGTAGTAGCGGGGAGAACACCGGGGAGCTGTTTTTT. This encodes CASSSGENTGELFF. Looking up the rest from reference TRBV19 and TRBJ2-2 gives the full variable domain: DGGITQSPKYLFRKEGQNVTLSCEQNLNHDAMYWYRQDPGQGLRLIYYSQIVNDFQKGDIAEGYSVSREKKESFPLTVTSAQKNPTAFYLCASSSGENTGELFFGEGSRLTVL.

The chain recombines TRBV2 with TRBJ1-2; D is possibly TRBD1 (6 bases). Germline values: CDR1 SNHLY, CDR2 FYNNEI. V shed 6 bases and J shed 7 bases, with 18 bases lying between them. CDR3 length: 14 amino acids. The CDR3 protein is CASRGEQGTGGYTF. The CDR3 DNA sequence: TGTGCCAGCAGGGGGGAACAGGGAACGGGTGGCTACACCTTC. The variable domain in full, with the rest retrieved from reference TRBV2 and TRBJ1-2, is EPEVTQTPSHQVTQMGQEVILRCVPISNHLYFYWYRQILGQKVEFLVSFYNNEISEKSEIFDDQFSVERPDGSNFTLKIRSTKLEDSAMYFCASRGEQGTGGYTFGSGTRLTVV.

This rearrangement joins TRBV7-2 to TRBJ2-4; TRBD2 aligns across 8 bases. CDR3 size: 17 residues. With V trimmed by 8 bases and J by 0 bases, 12 bases remained unmatched. Germline V gene sequence: CDR1 SGHTA, CDR2 FQGNSA. CDR3: CASARRSGGLAKNIQYF. CDR3 bases: TGTGCCAGCGCCCGGAGAAGCGGGGGATTAGCCAAAAACATTCAGTACTTC.

The rearrangement uses TRBV7-9 and TRBJ2-7; perhaps TRBD1 as D (5 bases). Looked up from germline, CDR1 is SEHNR and CDR2 is FQNEAQ (reference sequence). The CDR3 sequence is 14 residues long. With 4 bases removed from V and 2 bases from J, the gap between germline ends came to 12 bases. For the CDR3, the DNA is TGTGCCAGCAGCTCCCAGGGCCAGACCTACGAGCAGTACTTC. It codes for CASSSQGQTYEQYF.

The genes are TRBV29-1 and TRBJ1-2, with D uncertain. Germline values: CDR1 SQVTM, CDR2 ANQGSEA. V was pared by 1 base and J by 6 bases, with 9 bases between. This CDR3 contains 12 residues. The CDR3 spells CSVEAGSDGYTF. CDR3 coding DNA: TGCAGCGTTGAAGCGGGATCAGATGGCTACACCTTC.

The chain is built from TRBV7-9 and TRBJ2-1; TRBD2 is a possible D gene (5 bases). Trimming left V 5 bases short and J 0 bases short, with 11 bases between. Germline lookup yields CDR1 SEHNR and CDR2 FQNEAQ (reference sequence). CDR3 length equals 15 residues. CDR3 DNA sequence: TGTGCCAGCAGCGTACCCGGGGTCTCCTACAATGAGCAGTTCTTC. Its protein product is CASSVPGVSYNEQFF.

The chain recombines TRBV2 with TRBJ2-7, with 10 nucleotides matching TRBD1. This CDR3 is built from 13 residues. Germline assignment: CDR1 SNHLY and CDR2 FYNNEI. Unmatched junction bases numbered 1, after V lost 3 bases and J lost 5 bases. The CDR3, as DNA: TGTGCCAGCAGTGAGGGGACAGGGGACGAGCAGTACTTC. It codes for CASSEGTGDEQYF.

V is TRBV7-5 and J is TRBJ2-7; the listed D gene, TRBD1, was not tested against the DNA. TRBV7-5 is a listed pseudogene. The CDR3 extends over 15 amino acids. The CDR3 DNA follows: TGTGCCAGAAGCCGCAGGGGGCTGTACTCCTACGAGCAGTACTTC. Translating gives CARSRRGLYSYEQYF.

This clone has only a few counts. V and J are TRBV11-2 and TRBJ2-3, with 14 bases fitting TRBD2. The germline V gene has CDR1 SGHAT and CDR2 FQNNGV. The CDR3 is 17 residues long. V trimming: 5 bases; J trimming: 1 base; junction bases outside the gene matches: 5. The CDR3, as DNA: TGTGCCAGCAGCGTAGGGACTAGCGGGGGTCGCACAGATACGCAGTATTTT. Amino acids: CASSVGTSGGRTDTQYF. Full variable domain (remainder filled in from reference TRBV11-2 and TRBJ2-3): EAGVAQSPRYKIIEKRQSVAFWCNPISGHATLYWYQQILGQGPKLLIQFQNNGVVDDSQLPKDRFSAERLKGVDSTLKIQPAKLEDSAVYLCASSVGTSGGRTDTQYFGPGTRLTVL.

The chain links TRBV5-4 to TRBJ1-2; D uncertain. This CDR3 is 14 amino acids long. Trimming took off 0 bases at V and 5 bases at J, with 11 bases between the two ends. Germline lookup yields CDR1 SGHNT and CDR2 YYREEE (reference sequence). The CDR3 DNA follows: TGTGCCAGCAGCTTGGCGGTTGGGCAGTATGGCTACACCTTC. Protein sequence: CASSLAVGQYGYTF.

The V and J genes are TRBV7-9 and TRBJ2-7, with a tentative D call TRBD1 (6 bases). In germline, CDR1 is SEHNR, CDR2 FQNEAQ (reference sequence). The length of the CDR3 is 17 residues. V lost 3 bases to trimming and J lost 0 bases, with 18 bases between them. In DNA form, the CDR3 reads TGTGCCAGCAGCTTTTCGGGCTACAGGGTAACCTCCTACGAGCAGTACTTC. This encodes CASSFSGYRVTSYEQYF.

The chain links TRBV7-9 to TRBJ2-1; 16 bases map to TRBD2. The CDR3 has 15 residues. The junction had 3 bases not matched to a gene; V was cut back by 5 bases and J by 8 bases. Germline CDR1 reads SEHNR; CDR2 reads FQNEAQ (reference sequence). The CDR3 loop reads CASSPGLAGGYEQFF. DNA for the CDR3: TGTGCCAGCAGCCCGGGACTAGCGGGGGGGTATGAGCAGTTCTTC.

The V gene is TRBV30, the J gene TRBJ2-1, with 7 bases identical to TRBD2. The CDR3 sequence is 15 residues long. The ends lost 7 bases at V and 2 bases at J; junction bases unmatched: 11. Germline CDR1 reads GTSNPN; CDR2 reads SVGIG (reference sequence). The CDR3 protein is CASTARGRTYNEQFF. The CDR3 bases are TGTGCCTCCACTGCGCGGGGGAGGACCTACAATGAGCAGTTCTTC.

This chain joins TRBV5-1 and TRBJ2-7; 7 nucleotides align to TRBD1. CDR3 size: 14 residues. With 1 base clipped from V and 5 bases from J, the junction kept 6 bases outside the gene matches. Per germline, CDR1 SGHRS and CDR2 YFSETQ. The CDR3 loop is CASSLSGTVNEQYF. The CDR3, as DNA: TGCGCCAGCAGCTTGTCCGGGACAGTTAACGAGCAGTACTTC.

This clone was recorded a few times. V and J are TRBV19 and TRBJ2-7; 9 bases fit TRBD1. CDR1 and CDR2 from the germline V gene are LNHDA and SQIVND (reference sequence). There are 15 residues in the CDR3. Unmatched junction bases numbered 3, after V lost 3 bases and J lost 0 bases. The CDR3 region is CASSMETGGSYEQYF. In DNA, the CDR3 is TGTGCCAGTAGTATGGAGACAGGGGGCTCCTACGAGCAGTACTTC. Together with reference TRBV19 and TRBJ2-7, the CDR3 gives the full variable domain: DGGITQSPKYLFRKEGQNVTLSCEQNLNHDAMYWYRQDPGQGLRLIYYSQIVNDFQKGDIAEGYSVSREKKESFPLTVTSAQKNPTAFYLCASSMETGGSYEQYFGPGTRLTVT.

In regard to this clone: One end of the junction does not line up with germline, which may come from a read error. The V and J genes are TRBV28 and TRBJ2-4; 7 bases are shared with TRBD1. This CDR3 has 15 amino acids. In germline, CDR1 is MDHEN, CDR2 SYDVKM. CDR3 protein: CASSILGTEKNIQYF. For the CDR3, the DNA is TGTGCCAGCAGTATACTCGGGACAGAAAAAAACATTCAGTACTTT.

Only one count was recorded for this clone. The chain employs TRBV6-5 and TRBJ1-2; TRBD1 aligns across 10 bases. Germline CDR1 reads MNHEY; CDR2 reads SVGAGI. The V and J ends lost 2 bases and 5 bases, in that order; junction bases with no gene match: 5. This CDR3 comprises 15 residues. CDR3 DNA sequence: TGTGCCAGCAGTTACGGGGACAGGGGATTGTATGGCTACACCTTC. This gives the protein CASSYGDRGLYGYTF.